The rows below give T cell receptor beta chains drawn from one sample of a study of CD8 T cells in Susac syndrome. One entry per CDR3 protein, called by TCRdb with MiXCR from the immunoSEQ multiplex PCR reads. Among 56,000 or so distinct CDR3 sequences, 95% were seen once, and the ten largest hold 0.75%. Material: CD8+ T cells from PBMCs. The receptors derive from a human donor with Susac syndrome. Each CDR3 is given with its conserved first and last residue. The D gene is left open where the match is weak. Size is stated for part of the rows, as once, few or many counts, or as a class when the clone is expanded.

clone_size: NA
j_call: TRBJ1-1
d_call: TRBD1
cdr3_length: 13
v_call: TRBV30
cdr3_nt: TGTGCCTGGGGGACAGGGACGCGCACTGAAGCTTTCTTT
cdr3_aa: CAWGTGTRTEAFF

clone_size: NA
j_call: TRBJ1-4
d_call: NA
cdr3_length: 14
v_call: TRBV23-1
cdr3_nt: TGCGCCAGCACCCCCTCCCAGGGAGCCGGAAAACTGTTTTTT
cdr3_aa: CASTPSQGAGKLFF

clone_size: NA
j_call: TRBJ2-7
d_call: NA
cdr3_length: 11
v_call: TRBV4-2
cdr3_nt: TGTGCCAGCAGCGGAGGGTACGAGCAGTACTTC
cdr3_aa: CASSGGYEQYF

clone_size: NA
j_call: TRBJ1-1
d_call: NA
cdr3_length: 13
v_call: TRBV20-1
cdr3_nt: TGCAGTGCGCAATCAGGGGCGACTGGGGAAGCTTTCTTT
cdr3_aa: CSAQSGATGEAFF

clone_size: NA
j_call: TRBJ2-1
d_call: NA
cdr3_length: 16
v_call: TRBV13
cdr3_nt: TGTGCCAGCAGCTTAGGCGGGGTTAGCTCCTACAATGAGCAGTTCTTC
cdr3_aa: CASSLGGVSSYNEQFF

clone_size: NA
j_call: TRBJ2-2
d_call: NA
cdr3_length: 15
v_call: TRBV30
cdr3_nt: TGTGCCTGGAGTGTAGAGGGCGGGACCACCGGGGAGCTGTTTTTT
cdr3_aa: CAWSVEGGTTGELFF

clone_size: NA
j_call: TRBJ2-7
d_call: NA
cdr3_length: 15
v_call: TRBV5-1
cdr3_nt: TGCGCCAGCAGTTACCCCGGGACACCCACCTACGAGCAGTACTTC
cdr3_aa: CASSYPGTPTYEQYF

clone_size: NA
j_call: TRBJ2-7
d_call: NA
cdr3_length: 13
v_call: TRBV20-1
cdr3_nt: TGCAGTGCCTTTGCAGGGGGGGCCTACGAGCAGTACTTC
cdr3_aa: CSAFAGGAYEQYF

clone_size: NA
j_call: TRBJ2-5
d_call: TRBD2
cdr3_length: 16
v_call: TRBV5-4
cdr3_nt: TGTGCCAGCAGCCTAAGGACTAGCGGGGGAAAAGAGACCCAGTACTTC
cdr3_aa: CASSLRTSGGKETQYF

clone_size: NA
j_call: TRBJ1-5
d_call: NA
cdr3_length: 14
v_call: TRBV2
cdr3_nt: TGTGCCAGTACCCAAGGAGGCAGCAATCAGCCCCAGCATTTT
cdr3_aa: CASTQGGSNQPQHF

clone_size: NA
j_call: TRBJ1-1
d_call: NA
cdr3_length: 13
v_call: TRBV20-1
cdr3_nt: TGCAGTGCTAGAGATCGTCACGGCTGGGAAGCTTTCTTT
cdr3_aa: CSARDRHGWEAFF

clone_size: NA
j_call: TRBJ2-3
d_call: NA
cdr3_length: 10
v_call: TRBV6-5
cdr3_nt: TGTGCCAGCCGTGCAGATACGCAGTATTTT
cdr3_aa: CASRADTQYF

clone_size: once
j_call: TRBJ1-6
d_call: TRBD1
cdr3_length: 15
v_call: TRBV15
cdr3_nt: TGTGCCACCAGCAGAGATAGGGGGCTGAATTCACCCCTCCACTTT
cdr3_aa: CATSRDRGLNSPLHF

clone_size: NA
j_call: TRBJ2-7
d_call: NA
cdr3_length: 12
v_call: TRBV30
cdr3_nt: TGTGCCTGGAATAGGAGCCCCTACGAGCAGTACTTC
cdr3_aa: CAWNRSPYEQYF

clone_size: once
j_call: TRBJ2-7
d_call: NA
cdr3_length: 13
v_call: TRBV20-1
cdr3_nt: TGCAGTGCTAGAGATCAGTACTCCTACGAGCAGTACTTC
cdr3_aa: CSARDQYSYEQYF

clone_size: NA
j_call: TRBJ2-7
d_call: NA
cdr3_length: 14
v_call: TRBV30
cdr3_nt: TGTGCCTGGAGTTCGGAGTACAAGCACTACGAGCAGTACTTC
cdr3_aa: CAWSSEYKHYEQYF

clone_size: NA
j_call: TRBJ1-1
d_call: NA
cdr3_length: 13
v_call: TRBV9
cdr3_nt: TGTGCCAGCAGCGTAGGAGGGAGCACTGAAGCTTTCTTT
cdr3_aa: CASSVGGSTEAFF

clone_size: NA
j_call: TRBJ2-5
d_call: TRBD2
cdr3_length: 16
v_call: TRBV5-5
cdr3_nt: TGTGCCAGCAGCTCGGGCGCGGGGGGACGCCAAGAGACCCAGTACTTC
cdr3_aa: CASSSGAGGRQETQYF